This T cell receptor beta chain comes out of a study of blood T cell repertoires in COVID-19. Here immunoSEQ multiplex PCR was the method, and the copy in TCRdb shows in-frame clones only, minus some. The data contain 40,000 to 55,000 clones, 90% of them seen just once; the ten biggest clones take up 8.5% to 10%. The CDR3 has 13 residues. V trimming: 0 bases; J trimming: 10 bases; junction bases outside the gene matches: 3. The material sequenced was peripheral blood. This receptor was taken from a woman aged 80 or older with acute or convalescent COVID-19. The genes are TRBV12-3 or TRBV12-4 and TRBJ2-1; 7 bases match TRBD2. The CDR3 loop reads CASSLAGGREQFF. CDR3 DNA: TGTGCCAGCAGTTTAGCGGGAGGGAGGGAGCAGTTCTTC.